One and the same sample provided the 7 T cell receptor beta chains below, sequenced in a study of OX40 agonist ivuxolimab in advanced cancers. Profiling relied on immunoSEQ multiplex PCR, and the TCRdb table lists in-frame clones only, not all of them. The sample consists of 94,000 or so clones, under 90% of them appearing once. This material consisted of CD4+ or CD8+ T cells sorted from blood, taken in a trial of the OX40 agonist ivuxolimab. The receptor source for this set is an adult with an advanced solid tumor such as melanoma, head and neck, liver or kidney cancer.

This chain links TRBV12-5 with TRBJ2-1, with D possibly being TRBD2 (5 bases). Trimming cost V 3 bases and J 5 bases, with 17 bases left between them. Germline V gene lookup returns CDR1 LGHNT and CDR2 FRNRAP. The CDR3 totals 16 residues. Here the CDR3 reads CASGFNRDSVDNEQFF. The CDR3 nucleotides read TGTGCTAGTGGTTTCAACCGCGATAGCGTTGACAATGAGCAGTTCTTC.

The genes are TRBV9 and TRBJ2-1, with a weak D call TRBD2 (5 bases). This CDR3 comprises 15 residues. Germline V gene lookup returns CDR1 SGDLS and CDR2 YYNGEE. The V end lost 3 bases, the J end lost 4 bases, and 14 bases lay between the germline ends. The CDR3 DNA reads as TGTGCCAGCAGCGCGGACGGACTGGGGTACAATGAGCAGTTCTTC. Amino acids: CASSADGLGYNEQFF.

The chain uses TRBV7-8 and TRBJ2-3; TRBD1 is a possible D gene (5 bases). In germline, CDR1 is SGHVS, CDR2 FQNEAQ. V lost 0 bases and J 4 bases, leaving 11 bases between the germline ends. The CDR3 loop spans 15 amino acids. DNA of the CDR3: TGTGCCAGCAGCTTAGCCCCCTGGGGCCCAGATACGCAGTATTTT. Translated, it gives CASSLAPWGPDTQYF.

J is TRBJ2-1 and V is TRBV7-2; D might be TRBD2 (6 bases). The CDR3 extends over 15 amino acids. The germline V gene encodes CDR1 SGHTA and CDR2 FQGNSA. Trimming left V 2 bases short and J 2 bases short, with 10 bases between. This chain's CDR3 is CASSLRAGPYNEQFF. CDR3 sequence (DNA): TGTGCCAGCAGCTTAAGGGCGGGACCCTACAATGAGCAGTTCTTC.

The chain employs TRBV7-9 and TRBJ2-1; 8 bases agree with TRBD1. Germline trimming cut 5 bases from V and 7 bases from J; bases unmatched to any gene: 4. This CDR3 has 13 residues. Looked up from germline, CDR1 is SEHNR and CDR2 is FQNEAQ (reference sequence). The CDR3 sequence is CASSPRQGNEQFF. The CDR3 region has the DNA TGTGCCAGCAGCCCCCGACAGGGGAATGAGCAGTTCTTC.

The gene calls are TRBV9 and TRBJ2-3, with a possible D match to TRBD2 (6 bases). The V end was cut by 4 bases, the J end by 2 bases, with 17 bases between. CDR3 length: 16 residues. Germline assignment: CDR1 SGDLS and CDR2 YYNGEE. The chain's CDR3 is CASSPAPGLSTDTQYF. CDR3 coding DNA: TGTGCCAGCAGCCCTGCCCCGGGACTTTCCACAGATACGCAGTATTTT.

This chain joins TRBV6-1 and TRBJ2-7; 8 nucleotides agree with TRBD2. The V segment lost 6 bases and the J segment 7 bases; nucleotides outside the gene matches: 14. The germline CDR1 and CDR2 sequences are MNHNS and SASEGT. The CDR3 has 15 amino acids. DNA for the CDR3: TGTGCCAGCAGGGACATACTAGCGGAAGGGCCTGAGCAGTACTTC. Protein product: CASRDILAEGPEQYF.